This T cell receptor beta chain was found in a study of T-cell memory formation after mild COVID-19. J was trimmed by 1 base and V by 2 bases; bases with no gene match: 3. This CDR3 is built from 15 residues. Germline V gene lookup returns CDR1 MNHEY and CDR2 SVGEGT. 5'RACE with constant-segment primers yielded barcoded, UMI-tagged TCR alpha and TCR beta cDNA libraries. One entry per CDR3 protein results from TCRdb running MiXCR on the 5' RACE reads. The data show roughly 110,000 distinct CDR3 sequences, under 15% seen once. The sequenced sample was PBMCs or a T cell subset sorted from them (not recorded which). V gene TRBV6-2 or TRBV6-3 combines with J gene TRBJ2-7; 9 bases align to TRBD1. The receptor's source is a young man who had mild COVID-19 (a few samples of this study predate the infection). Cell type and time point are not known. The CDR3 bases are TGTGCCAGCAGTTACCGACAGGGGGGATCCTACGAGCAGTACGTC. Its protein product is CASSYRQGGSYEQYV.